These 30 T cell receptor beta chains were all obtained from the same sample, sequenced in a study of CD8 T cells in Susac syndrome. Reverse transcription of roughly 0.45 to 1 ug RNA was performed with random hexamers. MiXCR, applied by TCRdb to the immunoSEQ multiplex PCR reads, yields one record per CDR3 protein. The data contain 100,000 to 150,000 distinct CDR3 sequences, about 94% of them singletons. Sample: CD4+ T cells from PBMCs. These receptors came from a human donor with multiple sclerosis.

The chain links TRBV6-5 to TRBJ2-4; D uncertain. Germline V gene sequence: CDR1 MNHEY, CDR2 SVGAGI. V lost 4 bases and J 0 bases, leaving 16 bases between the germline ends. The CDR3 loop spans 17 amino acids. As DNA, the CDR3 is TGTGCCAGCAGTTCCTCCGGGCCCTTCATAGCCAAAAACATTCAGTACTTC. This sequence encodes CASSSSGPFIAKNIQYF.

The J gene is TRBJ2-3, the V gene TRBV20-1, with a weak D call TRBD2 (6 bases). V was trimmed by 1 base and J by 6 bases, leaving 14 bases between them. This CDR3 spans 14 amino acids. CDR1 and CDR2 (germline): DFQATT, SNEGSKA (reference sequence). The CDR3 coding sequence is TGCAGTGCTAGAGTTGGGGGACTCTCGGATACGCAGTATTTT. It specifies CSARVGGLSDTQYF.

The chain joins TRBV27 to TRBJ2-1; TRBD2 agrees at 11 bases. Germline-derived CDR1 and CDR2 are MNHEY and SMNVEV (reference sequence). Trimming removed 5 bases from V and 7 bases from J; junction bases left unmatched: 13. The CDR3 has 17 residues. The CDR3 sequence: CASSTSGTSGWRNEQFF. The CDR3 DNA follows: TGTGCCAGCAGTACCTCCGGGACTAGCGGCTGGCGGAATGAGCAGTTCTTC.

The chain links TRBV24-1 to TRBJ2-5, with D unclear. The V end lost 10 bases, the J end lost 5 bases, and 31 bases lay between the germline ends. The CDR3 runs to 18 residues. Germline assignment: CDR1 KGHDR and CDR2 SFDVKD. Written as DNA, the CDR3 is TGTGCCACGATCGCACCCCGACCCTATTCCTACCTTTCGGAGACCCAGTACTTC. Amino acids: CATIAPRPYSYLSETQYF.

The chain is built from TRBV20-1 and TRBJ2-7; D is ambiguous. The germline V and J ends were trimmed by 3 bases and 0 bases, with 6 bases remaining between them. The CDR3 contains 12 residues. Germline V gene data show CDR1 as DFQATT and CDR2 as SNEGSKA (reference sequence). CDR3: CSARATSYEQYF. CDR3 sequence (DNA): TGCAGTGCTAGGGCCACCTCCTACGAGCAGTACTTC.

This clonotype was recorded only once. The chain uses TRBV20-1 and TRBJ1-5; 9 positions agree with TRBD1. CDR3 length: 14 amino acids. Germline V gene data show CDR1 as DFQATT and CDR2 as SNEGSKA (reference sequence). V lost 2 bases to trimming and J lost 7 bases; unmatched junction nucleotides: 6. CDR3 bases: TGCAGTGCTAGAACAGGGGGCAGGTCCCAGCCCCAGCATTTT. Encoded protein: CSARTGGRSQPQHF.

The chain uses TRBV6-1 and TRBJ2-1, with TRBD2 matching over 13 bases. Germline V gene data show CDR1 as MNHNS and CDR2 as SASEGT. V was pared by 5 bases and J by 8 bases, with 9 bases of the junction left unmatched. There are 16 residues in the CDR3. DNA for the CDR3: TGTGCCAGCAGTCGAACCGGACTAGCGGGGGTCGATGAGCAGTTCTTC. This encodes CASSRTGLAGVDEQFF.

The CDR3 DNA sequence: TGTGCCAGCAGCTTCCGACAGGGTAGTAATTTTAACACCGGGGAGCTGTTTTTT. Its translation is CASSFRQGSNFNTGELFF. V is TRBV7-9 and J is TRBJ2-2; 7 nucleotides agree with TRBD1. The CDR3 has 18 residues. Germline V lookup: CDR1 SEHNR, CDR2 FQNEAQ (reference sequence). Trimming at V came to 3 bases and at J to 2 bases, leaving 12 bases not matched to a gene.

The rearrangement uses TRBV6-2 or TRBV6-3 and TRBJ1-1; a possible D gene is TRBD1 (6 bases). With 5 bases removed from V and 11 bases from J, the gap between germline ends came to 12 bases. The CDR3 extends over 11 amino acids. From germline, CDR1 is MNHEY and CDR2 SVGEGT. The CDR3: CASSNRDAAFF. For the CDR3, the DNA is TGTGCCAGCAGTAACAGGGATGCGGCTTTCTTT.

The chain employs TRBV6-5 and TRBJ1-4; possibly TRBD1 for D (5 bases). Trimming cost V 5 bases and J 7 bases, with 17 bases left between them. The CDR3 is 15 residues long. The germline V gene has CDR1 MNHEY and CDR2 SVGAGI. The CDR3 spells CASSARGSQSEKLFF. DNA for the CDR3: TGTGCCAGCAGTGCAAGGGGATCCCAGTCTGAAAAACTGTTTTTT.

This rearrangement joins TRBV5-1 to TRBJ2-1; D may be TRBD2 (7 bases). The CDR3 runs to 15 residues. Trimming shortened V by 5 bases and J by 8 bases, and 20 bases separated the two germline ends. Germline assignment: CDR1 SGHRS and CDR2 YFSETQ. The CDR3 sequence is CASSLLAGANDEQFF. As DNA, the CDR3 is TGCGCCAGCAGTCTTCTGGCGGGGGCCAATGATGAGCAGTTCTTC.

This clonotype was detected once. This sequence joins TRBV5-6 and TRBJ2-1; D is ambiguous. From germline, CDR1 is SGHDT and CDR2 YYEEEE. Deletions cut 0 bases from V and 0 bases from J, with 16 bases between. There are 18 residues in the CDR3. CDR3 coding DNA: TGTGCCAGCAGCTTGGCCTCGCGCGGTTCGAGCTCCTACAATGAGCAGTTCTTC. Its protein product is CASSLASRGSSSYNEQFF.

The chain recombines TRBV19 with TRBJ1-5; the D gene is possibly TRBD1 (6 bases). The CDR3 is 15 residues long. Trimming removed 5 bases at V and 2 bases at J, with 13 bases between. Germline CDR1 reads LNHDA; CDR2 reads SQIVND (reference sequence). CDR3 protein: CASSADRFGNQPQHF. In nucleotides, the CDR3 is TGTGCCAGTAGTGCCGACAGGTTCGGCAATCAGCCCCAGCATTTT.

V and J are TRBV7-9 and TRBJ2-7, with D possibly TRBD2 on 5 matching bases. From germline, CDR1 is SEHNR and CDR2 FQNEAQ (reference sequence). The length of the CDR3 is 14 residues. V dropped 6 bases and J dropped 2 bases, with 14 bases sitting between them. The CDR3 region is CASRPMDFTYEQYF. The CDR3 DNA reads TGTGCCAGCAGACCTATGGACTTCACCTACGAGCAGTACTTC.

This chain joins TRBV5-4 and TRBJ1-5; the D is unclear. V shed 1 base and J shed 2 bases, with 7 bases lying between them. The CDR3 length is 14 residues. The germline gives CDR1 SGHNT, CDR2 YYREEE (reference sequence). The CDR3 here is CASSLKGGNQPQHF. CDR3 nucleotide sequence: TGTGCCAGCAGCTTGAAAGGCGGCAATCAGCCCCAGCATTTT.

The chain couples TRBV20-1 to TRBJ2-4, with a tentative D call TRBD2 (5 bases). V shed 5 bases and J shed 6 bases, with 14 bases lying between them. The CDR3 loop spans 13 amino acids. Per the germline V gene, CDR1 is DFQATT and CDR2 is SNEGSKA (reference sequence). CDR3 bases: TGCAGTGCTCAACTAAGCGGTGGAAACATTCAGTACTTC. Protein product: CSAQLSGGNIQYF.

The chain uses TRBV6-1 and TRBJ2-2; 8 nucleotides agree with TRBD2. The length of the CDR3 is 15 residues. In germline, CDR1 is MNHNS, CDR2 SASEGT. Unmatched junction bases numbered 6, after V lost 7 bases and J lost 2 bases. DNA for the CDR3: TGTGCCAGCATCGGGACTAGGGGCAACACCGGGGAGCTGTTTTTT. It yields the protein CASIGTRGNTGELFF.

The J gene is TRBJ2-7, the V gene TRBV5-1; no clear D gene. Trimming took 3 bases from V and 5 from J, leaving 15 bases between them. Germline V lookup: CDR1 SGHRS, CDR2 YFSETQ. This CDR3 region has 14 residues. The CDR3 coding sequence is TGCGCCAGCAGCTCACGTGGGATTGGTGACGAGCAGTACTTC. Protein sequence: CASSSRGIGDEQYF.

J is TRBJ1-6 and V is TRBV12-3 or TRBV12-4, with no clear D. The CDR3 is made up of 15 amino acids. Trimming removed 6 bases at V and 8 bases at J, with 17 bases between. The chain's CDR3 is CASRAGGSMDSPLHF. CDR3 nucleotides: TGTGCCAGCAGGGCAGGAGGGAGCATGGATTCACCCCTCCACTTT.

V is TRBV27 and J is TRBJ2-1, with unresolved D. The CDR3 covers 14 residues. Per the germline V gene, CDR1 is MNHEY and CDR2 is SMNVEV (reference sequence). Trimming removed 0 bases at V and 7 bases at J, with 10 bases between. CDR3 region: CASSLSTGRNEQFF. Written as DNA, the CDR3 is TGTGCCAGCAGTTTATCTACGGGTCGGAATGAGCAGTTCTTC.

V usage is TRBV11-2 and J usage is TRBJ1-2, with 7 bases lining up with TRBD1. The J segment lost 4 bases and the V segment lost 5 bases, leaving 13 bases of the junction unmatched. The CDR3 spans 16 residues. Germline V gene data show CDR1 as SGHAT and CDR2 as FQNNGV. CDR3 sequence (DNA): TGTGCCAGCAGCCCACTTAGGACAGGCGACCCCTATGGCTACACCTTC. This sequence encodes CASSPLRTGDPYGYTF.

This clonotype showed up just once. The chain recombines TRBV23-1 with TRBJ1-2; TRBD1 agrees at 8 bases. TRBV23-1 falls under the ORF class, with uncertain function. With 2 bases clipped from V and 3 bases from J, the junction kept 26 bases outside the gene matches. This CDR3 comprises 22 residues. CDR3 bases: TGCGCCAGCAGTCAAGGGGTTCGGGTCGCGGACAGGGAGCGATTTAAGCACTATGGCTACACCTTC. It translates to CASSQGVRVADRERFKHYGYTF.

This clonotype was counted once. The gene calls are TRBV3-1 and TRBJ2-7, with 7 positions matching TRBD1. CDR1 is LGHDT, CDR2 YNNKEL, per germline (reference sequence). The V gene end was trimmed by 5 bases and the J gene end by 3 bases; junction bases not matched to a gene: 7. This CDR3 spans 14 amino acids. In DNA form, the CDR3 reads TGTGCCAGCAGCAGGGGGCTTACCCGCTACGAGCAGTACTTC. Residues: CASSRGLTRYEQYF.

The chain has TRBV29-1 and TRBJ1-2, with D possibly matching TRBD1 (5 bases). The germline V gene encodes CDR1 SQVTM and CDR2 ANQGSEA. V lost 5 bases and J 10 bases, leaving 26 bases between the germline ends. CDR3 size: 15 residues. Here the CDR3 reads CSVSLRGGTQTYYTF. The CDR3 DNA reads TGCAGCGTTTCCCTCCGGGGGGGTACCCAAACTTACTACACCTTC.

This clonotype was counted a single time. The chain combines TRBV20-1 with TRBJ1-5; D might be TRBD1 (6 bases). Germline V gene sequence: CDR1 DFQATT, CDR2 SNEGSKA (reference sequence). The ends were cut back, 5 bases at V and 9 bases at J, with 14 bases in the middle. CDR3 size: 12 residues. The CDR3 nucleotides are TGCAGTGCTCCCCAACAGGGAGGGCCCCAGCATTTT. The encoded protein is CSAPQQGGPQHF.

CDR3 protein: CASSLRGVGQETQYF. CDR3 DNA: TGTGCCAGCAGTTTAAGGGGGGTGGGCCAAGAGACCCAGTACTTC. The J gene is TRBJ2-5, the V gene TRBV27; D tentatively reads TRBD1 or TRBD2 (6 bases each). Trimming removed 2 bases from V and 1 base from J, with 11 bases in between. Germline-derived CDR1 and CDR2 are MNHEY and SMNVEV (reference sequence). The CDR3 is 15 residues long.

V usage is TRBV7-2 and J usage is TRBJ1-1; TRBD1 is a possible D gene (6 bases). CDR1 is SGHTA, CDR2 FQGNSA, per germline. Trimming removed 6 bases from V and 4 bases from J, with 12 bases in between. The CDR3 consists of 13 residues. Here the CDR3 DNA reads TGTGCCAGCAGGGCAGGGGTGCTCACTGAAGCTTTCTTT. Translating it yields CASRAGVLTEAFF.

The CDR3 sequence: CASKGPGANVLTF. DNA for the CDR3: TGTGCCAGCAAGGGCCCTGGGGCCAACGTCCTGACTTTC. This chain uses TRBV27 with TRBJ2-6; D remains ambiguous. The CDR3 length is 13 residues. The V end lost 7 bases, the J end lost 2 bases, and 6 bases lay between the germline ends. Germline lookup yields CDR1 MNHEY and CDR2 SMNVEV (reference sequence). The variable domain in full, completed from reference TRBV27 and TRBJ2-6, reads EAQVTQNPRYLITVTGKKLTVTCSQNMNHEYMSWYRQDPGLGLRQIYYSMNVEVTDKGDVPEGYKVSRKEKRNFPLILESPSPNQTSLYFCASKGPGANVLTFGAGSRLTVL.

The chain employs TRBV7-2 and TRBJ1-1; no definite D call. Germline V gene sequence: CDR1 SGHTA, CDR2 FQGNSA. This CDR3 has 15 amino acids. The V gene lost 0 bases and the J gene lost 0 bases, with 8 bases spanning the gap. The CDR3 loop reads CASSLAQPVNTEAFF. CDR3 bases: TGTGCCAGCAGCTTAGCGCAGCCCGTGAACACTGAAGCTTTCTTT.

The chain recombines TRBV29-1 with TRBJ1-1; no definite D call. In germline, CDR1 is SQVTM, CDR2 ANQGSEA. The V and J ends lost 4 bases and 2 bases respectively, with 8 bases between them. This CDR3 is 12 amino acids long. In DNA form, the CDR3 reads TGCAGCGTTGCCACATATAACACTGAAGCTTTCTTT. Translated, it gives CSVATYNTEAFF.